A single TCR beta chain is shown here with its context. The data belong to a study of blood T cell repertoires in COVID-19. Study background: The origin of the acute and convalescent COVID-19 samples was the United States, Italy and Spain.

In the original workflow: Amplification of reference gene primers provided the estimated nucleated cell counts. Some clones are missing from TCRdb's copy, which holds only in-frame ones; the method was immunoSEQ multiplex PCR. The DNA was the basis for D and trimming; V, J and clone size are from that table. In the table there are about 200,000 clones, about 88% of which are singletons. V was trimmed by 7 bases and J by 0 bases, leaving 7 bases between them. The CDR3 runs 13 residues. The chain links TRBV12-3 or TRBV12-4 to TRBJ1-3; D gene ambiguous. Sequencing was performed on PBMCs or T cells enriched from blood (not recorded which). The receptor was derived from a woman aged 40 to 50 in a cohort exposed to, infected with or recovered from COVID-19 (not recorded which). The CDR3 DNA reads TGTGCCAGCACTCGGGACTCTGGAAACACCATATATTTT. Protein sequence: CASTRDSGNTIYF.